The 3 T cell receptor beta chains below all came from one sample that was sequenced in a study of technical replicates of blood from a handful of donors. Clones were read by immunoSEQ multiplex PCR, and TCRdb kept only the in-frame ones, dropping some. The table records approximately 70,000 clones, about nine tenths of them present only once. Input material: T cells isolated from PBMCs. All receptors derive from a human donor in good health.

The J gene is TRBJ2-5, the V gene TRBV9; TRBD2 aligns across 8 bases. The germline gives CDR1 SGDLS, CDR2 YYNGEE. V lost 1 base and J lost 5; bases outside the gene matches: 7. This CDR3 has 15 residues. As DNA, the CDR3 is TGTGCCAGCAGCGTATCCGAGCGGGAGCTGGAGACCCAGTACTTC. Its protein is CASSVSERELETQYF.

The chain links TRBV6-1 to TRBJ2-3; D call uncertain. Germline V gene data show CDR1 as MNHNS and CDR2 as SASEGT. The germline V and J ends were trimmed by 7 bases and 0 bases, with 11 bases remaining between them. This CDR3 is built from 14 residues. In DNA form, the CDR3 reads TGTGCCAGCAATCAGGCGCTAAGCACAGATACGCAGTATTTT. Its protein product is CASNQALSTDTQYF.

This clone was found a few times. V is TRBV11-2 and J is TRBJ1-2; TRBD1 is a possible D gene (5 bases). With 3 bases removed from V and 5 bases from J, the gap between germline ends came to 16 bases. The CDR3 extends over 15 amino acids. Per the germline V gene, CDR1 is SGHAT and CDR2 is FQNNGV. The DNA of the CDR3 is TGTGCCAGCAGCTTGAGGAGGGGATGGGATTATGGCTACACCTTC. Residues: CASSLRRGWDYGYTF.